The entry that follows covers one TCR beta chain sequence. The antigen remains unidentified. The data derive from a study of a mutant IDH1 vaccine in newly diagnosed glioma. Overall study: Eight vaccine doses were administered to patients at weeks 1, 3, 5, 7, 11, 15, 19 and 23. Vaccination started 4-6 weeks after radiotherapy alone, or with temozolomide cycles.

V was shortened by 6 bases and J by 0 bases, with 4 bases between the two germline ends. The CDR3 runs to 12 residues. Germline V gives CDR1 SGHNT, CDR2 YENEEA. The protocol was immunoSEQ multiplex PCR, while the TCRdb copy is restricted to in-frame clones and leaves out a portion. This table holds roughly 28,000 clones, about 90% found once. As for time point: week 5, during vaccination. Topical imiquimod was applied with each vaccine dose, which held 300 ug of mutant IDH1 20-mer peptide. This sequence joins TRBV11-3 and TRBJ2-3, with unresolved D. The sequence derives from a man aged 18 to 35 with glioma. Source: PBMCs, taken from a glioma patient whose treatment included an IDH1 peptide vaccine. This CDR3 is CASSPSTDTQYF. Written as DNA, the CDR3 is TGTGCCAGCAGTCCGAGCACAGATACGCAGTATTTT. The variable domain in full, with the rest retrieved from reference TRBV11-3 and TRBJ2-3, is EAGVVQSPRYKIIEKKQPVAFWCNPISGHNTLYWYLQNLGQGPELLIRYENEEAVDDSQLPKDRFSAERLKGVDSTLKIQPAELGDSAVYLCASSPSTDTQYFGPGTRLTVL.